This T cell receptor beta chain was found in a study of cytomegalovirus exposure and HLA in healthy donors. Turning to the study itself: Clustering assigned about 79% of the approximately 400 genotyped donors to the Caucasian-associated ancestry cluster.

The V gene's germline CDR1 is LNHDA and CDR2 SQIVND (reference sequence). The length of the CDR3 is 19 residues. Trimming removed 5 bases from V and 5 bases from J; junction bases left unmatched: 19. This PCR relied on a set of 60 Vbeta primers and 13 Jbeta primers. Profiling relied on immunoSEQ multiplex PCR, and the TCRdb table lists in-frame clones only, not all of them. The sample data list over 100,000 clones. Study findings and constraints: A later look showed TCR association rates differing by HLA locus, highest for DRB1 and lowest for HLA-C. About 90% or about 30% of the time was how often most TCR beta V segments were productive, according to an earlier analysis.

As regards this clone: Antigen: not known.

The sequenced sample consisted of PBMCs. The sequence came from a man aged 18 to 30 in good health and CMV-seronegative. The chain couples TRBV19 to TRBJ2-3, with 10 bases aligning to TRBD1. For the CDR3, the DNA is TGTGCCAGTAGTCCCGGACAGGGGGTTCCGGCTTTACAGAGAGATACGCAGTATTTT. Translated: CASSPGQGVPALQRDTQYF.